There are a few counts of the clone carrying this T cell receptor (beta chain). TCRdb analysed the RT-PCR reads with MiXCR anew, one entry per CDR3 protein. Of almost 700,000 distinct CDR3 sequences listed, over 12% are singletons. Trimming took off 5 bases at V and 0 bases at J, with 14 bases between the two ends. The length of the CDR3 is 15 residues. The germline V gene encodes CDR1 DFQATT and CDR2 SNEGSKA (reference sequence). The chain recombines TRBV20-1 with TRBJ1-5, with D possibly TRBD1 on 5 matching bases. This TCR derives from a female donor in good health, serving as a healthy control. The sample taken for sequencing was memory CD4+ T cells from blood. The CDR3 DNA follows: TGCAGTGCTTCGGCAGGGAGCCATAGCAATCAGCCCCAGCATTTT. Translation: CSASAGSHSNQPQHF.